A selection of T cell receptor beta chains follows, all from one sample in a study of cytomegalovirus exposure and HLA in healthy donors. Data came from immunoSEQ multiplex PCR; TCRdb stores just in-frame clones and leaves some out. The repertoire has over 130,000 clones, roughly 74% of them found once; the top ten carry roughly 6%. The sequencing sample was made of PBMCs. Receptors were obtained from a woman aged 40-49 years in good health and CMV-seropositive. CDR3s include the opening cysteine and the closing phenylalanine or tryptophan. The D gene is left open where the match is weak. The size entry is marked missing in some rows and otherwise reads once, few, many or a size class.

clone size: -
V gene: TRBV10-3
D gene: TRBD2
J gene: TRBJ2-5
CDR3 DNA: TGTGCCATCAGCCAAGGACTAGCTGGAGAGACCCAGTACTTC
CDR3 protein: CAISQGLAGETQYF

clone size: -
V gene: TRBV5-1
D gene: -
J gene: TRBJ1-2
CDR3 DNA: TGCGCCAGCAGCATGTACGAGGGGGAAGGCTACACCTTC
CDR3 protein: CASSMYEGEGYTF

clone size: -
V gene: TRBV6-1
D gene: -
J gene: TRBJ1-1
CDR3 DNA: TGTGCCAGCACCTGGACTCATCGAACTGAAGCTTTCTTT
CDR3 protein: CASTWTHRTEAFF

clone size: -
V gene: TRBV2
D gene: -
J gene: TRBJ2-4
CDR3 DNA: TGTGCCAGCAGTGCCGGGCAGGGAAGGAGTCAGTACTTC
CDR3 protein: CASSAGQGRSQYF

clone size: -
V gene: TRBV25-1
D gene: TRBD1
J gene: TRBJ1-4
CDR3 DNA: TGTGCCAGCTTGGACAGGGGAGGTGAAAAACTGTTTTTT
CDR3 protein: CASLDRGGEKLFF

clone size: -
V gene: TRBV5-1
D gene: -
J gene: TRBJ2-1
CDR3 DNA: TGCGCCAGCAGCCCCGCCCTAAGCTCCTACAATGAGCAGTTCTTC
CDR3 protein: CASSPALSSYNEQFF

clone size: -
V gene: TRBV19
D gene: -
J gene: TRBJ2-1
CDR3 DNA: TGTGCCAGTAATCAAATCGGGGGTGGGCAGTTCTTC
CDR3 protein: CASNQIGGGQFF

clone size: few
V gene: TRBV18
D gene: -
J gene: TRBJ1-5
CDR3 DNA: TGTGCCAGCTCAATCAGTAATAGCAATCAGCCCCAGCATTTT
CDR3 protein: CASSISNSNQPQHF

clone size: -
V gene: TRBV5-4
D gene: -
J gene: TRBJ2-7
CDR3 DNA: TGTGCCAGCAGCGACGACAGGACCGAGCAGTACTTC
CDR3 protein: CASSDDRTEQYF

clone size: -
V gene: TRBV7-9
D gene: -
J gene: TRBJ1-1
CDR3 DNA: TGTGCCGGAGACCGACGGAACACTGAAGCTTTCTTT
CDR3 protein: CAGDRRNTEAFF

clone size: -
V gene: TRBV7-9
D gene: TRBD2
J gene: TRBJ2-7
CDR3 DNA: TGTGCCAGCAGCTTGGATGCGGGGGACGAGCAGTACTTC
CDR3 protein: CASSLDAGDEQYF

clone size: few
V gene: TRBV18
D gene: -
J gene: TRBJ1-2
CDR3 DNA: TGTGCCAGCTCACCATTCAGTTCCGGGTCCTATGGCTACACCTTC
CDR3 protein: CASSPFSSGSYGYTF

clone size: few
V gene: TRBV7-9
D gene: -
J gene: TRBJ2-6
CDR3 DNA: TGTGCCAGCGTGAGCGGTAGCTCTGGGGCCAACGTCCTGACTTTC
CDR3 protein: CASVSGSSGANVLTF

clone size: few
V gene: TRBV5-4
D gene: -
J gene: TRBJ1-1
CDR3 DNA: TGTGCCAGCAGCCCCTCGAGGGACACTGAAGCTTTCTTT
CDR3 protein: CASSPSRDTEAFF

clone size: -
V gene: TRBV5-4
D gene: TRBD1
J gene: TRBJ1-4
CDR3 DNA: TGTGCCAGCAGCTTGCGGACAGGGGCCGATGAAAAACTGTTTTTT
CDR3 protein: CASSLRTGADEKLFF

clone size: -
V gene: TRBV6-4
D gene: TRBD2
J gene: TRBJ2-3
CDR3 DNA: TGTGCCAGCAGTGAACAATTCCTAGCGGTAGATACGCAGTATTTT
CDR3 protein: CASSEQFLAVDTQYF

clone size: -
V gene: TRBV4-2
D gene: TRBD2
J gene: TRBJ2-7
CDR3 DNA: TGTGCCAGCAGCTCCTCCGGGACTAGGTTTGAGGAGCAGTACTTC
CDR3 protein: CASSSSGTRFEEQYF

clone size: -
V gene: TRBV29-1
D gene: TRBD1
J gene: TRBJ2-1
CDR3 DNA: TGCAGCGTTGAGCCGGGACAGGGGATGGTTGAGCAGTTCTTC
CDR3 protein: CSVEPGQGMVEQFF

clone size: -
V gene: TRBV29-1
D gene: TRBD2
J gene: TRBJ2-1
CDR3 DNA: TGCAGCGTCCGGACTAGCGATGAGCAGTTCTTC
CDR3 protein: CSVRTSDEQFF

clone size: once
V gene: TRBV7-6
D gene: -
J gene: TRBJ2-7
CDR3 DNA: TGTGCCAGCAGCATCGGGACTTCGTACGAGCAGTACTTC
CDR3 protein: CASSIGTSYEQYF

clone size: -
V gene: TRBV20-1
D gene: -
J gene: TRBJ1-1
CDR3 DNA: TGCAGTGCTAGAGCAGGGGCTGAAGCTTTCTTT
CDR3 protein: CSARAGAEAFF

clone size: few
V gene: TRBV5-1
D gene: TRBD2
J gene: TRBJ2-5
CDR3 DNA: TGCGCCAGCAGTCTGCGGGGGGTAAACCAAGAGACCCAGTACTTC
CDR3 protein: CASSLRGVNQETQYF

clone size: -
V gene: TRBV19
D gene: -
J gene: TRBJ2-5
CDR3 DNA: TGTGCCAGTAACGGCGGGGAAGAGACCCAGTACTTC
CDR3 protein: CASNGGEETQYF

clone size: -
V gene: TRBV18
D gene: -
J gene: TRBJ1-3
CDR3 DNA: TGTGCCAGCTCCCCCCAGGCGGGGAGCTACCACTCTGGAAACACCATATATTTT
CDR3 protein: CASSPQAGSYHSGNTIYF